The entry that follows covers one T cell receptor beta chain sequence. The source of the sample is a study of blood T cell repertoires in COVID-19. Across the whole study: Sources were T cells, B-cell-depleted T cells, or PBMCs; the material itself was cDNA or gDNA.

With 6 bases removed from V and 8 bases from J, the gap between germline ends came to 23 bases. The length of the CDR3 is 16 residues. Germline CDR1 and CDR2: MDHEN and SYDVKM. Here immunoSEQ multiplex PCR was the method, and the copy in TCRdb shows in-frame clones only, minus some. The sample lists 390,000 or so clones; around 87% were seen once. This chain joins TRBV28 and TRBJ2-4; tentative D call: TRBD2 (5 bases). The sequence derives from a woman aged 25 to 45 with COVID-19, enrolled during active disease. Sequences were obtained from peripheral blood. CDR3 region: CASSLRLGAKGDIQYF. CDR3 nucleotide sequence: TGTGCCAGCAGCCTCCGGCTGGGCGCTAAGGGAGACATTCAGTACTTC.